This T cell receptor beta chain was captured by sequencing in a study of blood T cell repertoires in COVID-19. This CDR3 has 15 residues. Germline values: CDR1 MDHEN, CDR2 SYDVKM. V lost 6 bases and J lost 1; bases outside the gene matches: 5. Profiling relied on immunoSEQ multiplex PCR, and the TCRdb table lists in-frame clones only, not all of them. The sample records about 200,000 clones, around 90% being singletons. This TCR came from a man aged 25 to 40 who had recovered from COVID-19. Sequencing was done on a sample of PBMCs or T cells enriched from blood (not recorded which). The chain links TRBV28 to TRBJ2-4, with 8 bases identical to TRBD1. CDR3 coding DNA: TGTGCCAGCAGGTCGACAGGGGTGGCCAAAAACATTCAGTACTTC. Translated: CASRSTGVAKNIQYF.